What follows are 14 T cell receptor beta chains derived from one specimen sequenced in a study of T-cell memory formation after mild COVID-19. TCRdb re-called the 5' RACE reads through MiXCR, storing one row per CDR3 protein. The sample includes about 560,000 distinct CDR3 sequences, roughly 22% of them seen just once. What was sequenced was PBMCs or a T cell subset sorted from them (not recorded which). The source of these receptors is an adult woman who had mild COVID-19 (a few samples of this study predate the infection). Cell type and time point are not known.

In its sample, this clonotype was seen a few times. This rearrangement joins TRBV7-9 to TRBJ2-3; no clear D gene. There are 13 residues in the CDR3. Germline values: CDR1 SEHNR, CDR2 FQNEAQ (reference sequence). With 5 bases removed from V and 2 bases from J, the gap between germline ends came to 8 bases. CDR3 DNA sequence: TGTGCCAGCAGCCCTGTCCCCACAGATACGCAGTATTTT. Protein: CASSPVPTDTQYF.

This clonotype was recorded a few times. The chain couples TRBV12-3 or TRBV12-4 to TRBJ1-1, with D unclear. CDR3 length equals 14 residues. Trimming removed 5 bases from V and 2 bases from J, with 12 bases in between. The CDR3, as DNA: TGTGCCAGCAGTCCGAGGTGGGTTAACACTGAAGCTTTCTTT. Amino acid sequence: CASSPRWVNTEAFF.

The V gene is TRBV12-3 or TRBV12-4, the J gene TRBJ2-1; 7 bases fit TRBD1. The V gene end was trimmed by 2 bases and the J gene end by 7 bases; junction bases not matched to a gene: 5. This CDR3 contains 14 residues. The DNA for the CDR3 is TGTGCCAGCAGTTTATTTGGACAGGCGAATGAGCAGTTCTTC. Protein sequence: CASSLFGQANEQFF.

This clonotype has ten or more counts. V and J are TRBV20-1 and TRBJ2-3; possible D gene TRBD2, 6 bases. The germline gives CDR1 DFQATT, CDR2 SNEGSKA (reference sequence). The CDR3 loop spans 16 amino acids. V lost 4 bases and J 0 bases, leaving 17 bases between the germline ends. The CDR3 DNA sequence: TGCAGTGCTACCTCCCGGCGGGGAGGAAGCACAGATACGCAGTATTTT. Protein sequence: CSATSRRGGSTDTQYF.

This clonotype was found a few times. This chain uses TRBV11-2 with TRBJ2-2; 8 bases line up with TRBD1. The CDR3 has 19 residues. Germline CDR1 reads SGHAT; CDR2 reads FQNNGV. V dropped 3 bases and J dropped 4; count of bases not matched to a gene: 16. The DNA of the CDR3 is TGTGCCAGCAGCTTGGGGGGTTGGCGACAGGGGCATCCCACCGGGGAGCTGTTTTTT. Amino acids: CASSLGGWRQGHPTGELFF.

There are a few counts of this clonotype. This chain links TRBV18 with TRBJ2-1; no clear D gene. Germline CDR1 and CDR2: KGHSH and LQKENI. The CDR3 has 14 residues. V was trimmed by 6 bases and J by 5 bases, leaving 14 bases between them. The CDR3 bases are TGTGCCAGCTCCTTAAGCTGGGCCGACAATGAGCAGTTCTTC. Protein sequence: CASSLSWADNEQFF. Full variable domain (missing parts from reference TRBV18 and TRBJ2-1): NAGVMQNPRHLVRRRGQEARLRCSPMKGHSHVYWYRQLPEEGLKFMVYLQKENIIDESGMPKERFSAEFPKEGPSILRIQQVVRGDSAAYFCASSLSWADNEQFFGPGTRLTVL.

This clonotype was seen a handful of times. The chain joins TRBV20-1 to TRBJ2-3; perhaps TRBD2 as D (6 bases). The CDR3 loop spans 14 amino acids. Trimming removed 2 bases from V and 6 bases from J, with 15 bases in between. Germline values: CDR1 DFQATT, CDR2 SNEGSKA (reference sequence). Written as DNA, the CDR3 is TGCAGTGCTAGACCACAGACCCGGGGGGATACGCAGTATTTT. Protein product: CSARPQTRGDTQYF.

This clonotype appeared a few times. The rearrangement uses TRBV4-3 and TRBJ1-1; D ambiguous. The CDR3 extends over 13 amino acids. Per germline, CDR1 LGHNA and CDR2 YSLEER. Trimming took off 3 bases at V and 5 bases at J, with 10 bases between the two ends. This chain's CDR3 is CASSQTTTTEAFF. As DNA, the CDR3 is TGCGCCAGCAGCCAGACTACGACGACTGAAGCTTTCTTT.

The chain links TRBV19 to TRBJ2-5; D unclear. Germline V CDR1 and CDR2: LNHDA, SQIVND (reference sequence). CDR3 size: 13 residues. The germline V and J ends were trimmed by 1 base and 4 bases, with 7 bases remaining between them. The CDR3, as DNA: TGTGCCAGTAGTATAGGACGACCAGAGACCCAGTACTTC. Protein product: CASSIGRPETQYF.

This clonotype was recorded a few times. The chain carries TRBV20-1 and TRBJ1-1; a weak D match, TRBD1 (5 bases). Trimming removed 2 bases at V and 5 bases at J, with 15 bases between. The germline gives CDR1 DFQATT, CDR2 SNEGSKA (reference sequence). This CDR3 has 14 residues. The CDR3 nucleotides are TGCAGTGCTAGAACAGAGAGACGGGGGACTGAAGCTTTCTTT. This codes for CSARTERRGTEAFF.

This clonotype was seen more than once but under ten times. The chain carries TRBV3-1 and TRBJ2-3; 8 bases are a match to TRBD2. Looked up from germline, CDR1 is LGHDT and CDR2 is YNNKEL (reference sequence). Losses at the gene ends were 4 bases for V and 2 bases for J; bases not matched to a gene: 5. This CDR3 contains 15 residues. CDR3 protein: CASSPQRGITDTQYF. CDR3 nucleotides: TGTGCCAGCAGCCCGCAGCGGGGGATCACAGATACGCAGTATTTT.

This clonotype occurred a few times. The chain has TRBV25-1 and TRBJ1-1; D possibly corresponds to TRBD1 (5 bases). The CDR3 loop spans 12 amino acids. Trimming took off 3 bases at V and 11 bases at J, with 13 bases between the two ends. CDR1 MGHDK and CDR2 SYGVNS come from the germline V gene. The CDR3: CASSEYGDEAFF. CDR3 nucleotide sequence: TGTGCCAGCAGTGAGTACGGGGACGAGGCTTTCTTT. The whole variable domain, remainder taken from reference TRBV25-1 and TRBJ1-1, is EADIYQTPRYLVIGTGKKITLECSQTMGHDKMYWYQQDPGMELHLIHYSYGVNSTEKGDLSSESTVSRIRTEHFPLTLESARPSHTSQYLCASSEYGDEAFFGQGTRLTVV.

The genes are TRBV20-1 and TRBJ2-1; 14 bases fit TRBD2. Per germline, CDR1 DFQATT and CDR2 SNEGSKA (reference sequence). The length of the CDR3 is 18 residues. After removal of 1 base from V and 2 bases from J, the junction contained 7 bases not matched to a gene. The chain's CDR3 is CSARVGTSGRGAYNEQFF. CDR3 in DNA: TGCAGTGCTAGAGTTGGGACTAGCGGGAGAGGGGCCTACAATGAGCAGTTCTTC.

The CDR3 DNA follows: TGTGCCAGCAGCTTAGCACAGGGGATAGCTGAAGCTTTCTTT. It encodes CASSLAQGIAEAFF. The V call is TRBV7-9, the J call TRBJ1-1; 7 bases agree with TRBD1. There are 14 residues in the CDR3. Germline values: CDR1 SEHNR, CDR2 FQNEAQ (reference sequence). Germline trimming cut 0 bases from V and 6 bases from J; bases unmatched to any gene: 4.